A single sample is the source of the 32 T cell receptor beta chains below, sequenced in a study of blood T cells in healthy people across ages. Through a sample-barcoded 5' primer and a J-beta primer mix, a second PCR was run for roughly 7 to 12 cycles. TCRdb independently ran MiXCR on the 5' RACE reads; one entry per CDR3 protein. The sample contains some 850,000 distinct CDR3 sequences, 25% to 30% of which appear only once. Separately, the same data were catalogued under a study of T cells of mothers and their children.

The sequenced sample was blood. The receptors come from a boy aged 10-17 years in good health.

This clonotype has more than one count but fewer than ten. The chain employs TRBV18 and TRBJ2-5; D is unresolved. This CDR3 is built from 13 residues. Trimming removed 6 bases from V and 2 bases from J, with 10 bases in between. Per the germline V gene, CDR1 is KGHSH and CDR2 is LQKENI. The CDR3 region is CASSVGRQETQYF. CDR3 in DNA: TGTGCCAGCTCGGTCGGCAGACAAGAGACCCAGTACTTC.

The rearrangement uses TRBV29-1 and TRBJ2-7; the match to TRBD1 covers 10 bases. The CDR3 spans 14 residues. V lost 3 bases, J lost 2 bases, and 4 bases stayed unmatched. CDR1 is SQVTM, CDR2 ANQGSEA, per germline. The CDR3 is CSVEDRGLPYEQYF. The CDR3 DNA is TGCAGCGTTGAGGACAGGGGGTTACCCTACGAGCAGTACTTC.

The J gene is TRBJ2-7, the V gene TRBV6-4; D remains unclear. This CDR3 spans 16 amino acids. Per germline, CDR1 MRHNA and CDR2 SNTAGT. V lost 0 bases and J 10 bases, leaving 22 bases between the germline ends. The CDR3 here is CASSDSPGWSYSEQYF. For the CDR3, the DNA is TGTGCCAGCAGTGACTCCCCTGGCTGGAGTTATTCAGAACAGTACTTC.

This clonotype turned up a few times. The chain uses TRBV6-5 and TRBJ1-2; 10 bases are a match to TRBD1. Trimming at V came to 6 bases and at J to 8 bases, leaving 9 bases not matched to a gene. Germline assignment: CDR1 MNHEY and CDR2 SVGAGI. CDR3 size: 14 residues. CDR3 amino acids: CASRGQGTVSGYTF. The CDR3 region has the DNA TGTGCCAGCAGGGGACAGGGGACGGTTAGCGGCTACACCTTC.

The J gene is TRBJ2-7, the V gene TRBV7-6; 9 bases line up with TRBD1. The germline CDR1 and CDR2 sequences are SGHVS and FNYEAQ. With V trimmed by 2 bases and J by 3 bases, 5 bases remained unmatched. This CDR3 spans 15 amino acids. Here the CDR3 DNA reads TGTGCCAGCAGCTTAAACCCGGGACAGGGCTACGAGCAGTACTTC. Protein sequence: CASSLNPGQGYEQYF. The whole variable domain, remainder taken from reference TRBV7-6 and TRBJ2-7, is GAGVSQSPRYKVTKRGQDVALRCDPISGHVSLYWYRQALGQGPEFLTYFNYEAQQDKSGLPNDRFSAERPEGSISTLTIQRTEQRDSAMYRCASSLNPGQGYEQYFGPGTRLTVT.

The chain links TRBV4-1 to TRBJ2-1; D not certain. TRBJ2-7 matches the DNA end more closely, so the J call is doubtful. The V gene's germline CDR1 is MGHRA and CDR2 YSYEKL. The CDR3 sequence is 13 residues long. CDR3 nucleotides: TGCGCCAGCAGCCGATTGGTAGTCTCCGAGCAGTACTTC. Encoded protein: CASSRLVVSEQYF.

V gene TRBV28 combines with J gene TRBJ2-5; 13 bases agree with TRBD2. The J call may be wrong; the DNA end is better matched by TRBJ2-7. CDR3 size: 15 residues. CDR1 is MDHEN, CDR2 SYDVKM, per germline. CDR3 in DNA: TGTGCCAGCAGTTTAGGACTAGCGGGGGACCACGAGCAGTACTTC. This codes for CASSLGLAGDHEQYF.

V gene TRBV6-5 combines with J gene TRBJ1-1, with D possibly being TRBD1 (5 bases). The germline gives CDR1 MNHEY, CDR2 SVGAGI. Trimming left V 8 bases short and J 11 bases short, with 21 bases between. The CDR3 runs to 13 residues. The CDR3 DNA follows: TGTGCCAGCGAGGCTTCGAGGGGCCGAGTTGCTTTCTTT. Amino acids: CASEASRGRVAFF.

This clonotype was found a few times. The CDR3 here is CATSRGASADTQYF. The CDR3 bases are TGTGCTACATCGAGGGGGGCAAGTGCAGATACGCAGTATTTT. V usage is TRBV6-1 and J usage is TRBJ2-3, with D possibly called TRBD1 or TRBD2 (6 bases each). CDR1 is MNHNS and CDR2 is SASEGT in the germline V gene. CDR3 length: 14 amino acids.

With regard to this clonotype: The junction and the germline gene differ at one end; a read error may be behind it. The rearrangement joins TRBV6-5 to TRBJ1-5, with TRBD1 matching over 9 bases. The CDR3 length is 12 residues. Germline CDR1 is MNHEY and CDR2 is SVGAGI. The CDR3 region has the DNA TGTGCCAGCAGACCCGGGACAGGGCCTCTCCTTTTT. The encoded protein is CASRPGTGPLLF.

In this sample, this clonotype turned up a few times. This chain uses TRBV14 with TRBJ1-2; unclear D gene. This CDR3 spans 13 amino acids. Trimming shortened V by 0 bases and J by 3 bases, and 5 bases separated the two germline ends. Germline CDR1 SGHDN, CDR2 FVKESK. The CDR3 DNA reads as TGTGCCAGCAGCCAAGACGCGTACTATGGCTACACCTTC. Encoded protein: CASSQDAYYGYTF. The full variable domain, in which reference TRBV14 and TRBJ1-2 provide the parts outside the CDR3, is EAGVTQFPSHSVIEKGQTVTLRCDPISGHDNLYWYRRVMGKEIKFLLHFVKESKQDESGMPNNRFLAERTGGTYSTLKVQPAELEDSGVYFCASSQDAYYGYTFGSGTRLTVV.

The genes are TRBV14 and TRBJ2-7, with D perhaps matching TRBD1 (5 bases). The CDR3 has 12 residues. From germline, CDR1 is SGHDN and CDR2 FVKESK. The V and J ends lost 3 bases and 8 bases respectively, with 11 bases between them. CDR3: CASSHRVSKQYF. For the CDR3, the DNA is TGTGCCAGCAGCCACAGGGTATCCAAGCAGTACTTC.

This rearrangement joins TRBV12-5 to TRBJ2-1, with D perhaps assigned TRBD1 or TRBD2 (6 bases each). Trimming left V 9 bases short and J 4 bases short, with 16 bases between. This CDR3 is built from 14 residues. The germline V gene encodes CDR1 LGHNT and CDR2 FRNRAP. The CDR3 bases are TGTGCTAGCGGCCCAGAGGGGGGTTACAATGAGCAGTTCTTC. It codes for CASGPEGGYNEQFF.

The sample holds a few counts of this clonotype. The chain is built from TRBV2 and TRBJ2-1; maybe TRBD2 (6 bases). Germline V lookup: CDR1 SNHLY, CDR2 FYNNEI. CDR3 length equals 15 residues. V was clipped by 6 bases and J by 2 bases, with 14 bases between them. The CDR3 loop reads CASRGWGVAYNEQFF. Written as DNA, the CDR3 is TGTGCCAGCAGGGGCTGGGGGGTGGCCTACAATGAGCAGTTCTTC.

This clonotype was seen more than once but under ten times. J is TRBJ2-3 and V is TRBV20-1, with D perhaps matching TRBD1 or TRBD2 (6 bases each). V lost 5 bases and J 4 bases, leaving 16 bases between the germline ends. The CDR3 sequence is 14 residues long. From germline, CDR1 is DFQATT and CDR2 SNEGSKA (reference sequence). CDR3 in DNA: TGCAGTGCTGAGGGGGGCGGTTCCCCAGATACGCAGTATTTT. It encodes CSAEGGGSPDTQYF.

A few counts support this clonotype. At one end the junction does not follow the germline gene, possibly because of a read error. The chain has TRBV5-1 and TRBJ2-2; 9 positions match TRBD2. The germline CDR1 and CDR2 sequences are SGHRS and YFSETQ. The CDR3 sequence is 16 residues long. The chain's CDR3 is CASSLLSGGFTGELFF. The CDR3 DNA reads TGCGCCAGCAGCCTACTTAGCGGGGGTTTCACCGGGGAGCTGTTCTTT.

This clonotype was counted between two and nine times. A read error may produce the germline difference seen at one junction end. V is TRBV24-1 and J is TRBJ1-2; D remains ambiguous. The germline gives CDR1 KGHDR, CDR2 SFDVKD. This CDR3 has 14 residues. CDR3: CATSDSRRTYGYTF. CDR3 nucleotide sequence: TGTGCCACCAGCGATTCAAGGCGGACCTATGGCTACACCTTC.

DNA for the CDR3: TGCAGTGCTCCTACTAGCGGCCAAGAGACCCAGTACTTC. It is translated as CSAPTSGQETQYF. The chain carries TRBV20-1 and TRBJ2-5, with TRBD2 identical over 8 bases. V trimming: 5 bases; J trimming: 1 base; junction bases outside the gene matches: 3. This CDR3 has 13 amino acids. CDR1 and CDR2 from the germline V gene are DFQATT and SNEGSKA (reference sequence).

This clonotype was counted at least ten times. V and J are TRBV29-1 and TRBJ2-1; 7 nucleotides agree with TRBD1. Trimming took 5 bases from V and 1 from J; bases not matched to a gene: 5. In germline, CDR1 is SQVTM, CDR2 ANQGSEA. There are 14 residues in the CDR3. The CDR3 coding sequence is TGCAGCGTTACGGACAGGATTTCCTACAATGAGCAGTTCTTC. This translates into CSVTDRISYNEQFF.

The table lists this clonotype with many counts. The V and J genes are TRBV11-2 and TRBJ2-5; D possibly matches TRBD1 or TRBD2 (6 bases each). There are 15 residues in the CDR3. From germline, CDR1 is SGHAT and CDR2 FQNNGV. Trimming stripped 5 bases from V and 5 bases from J, with 18 bases between. DNA of the CDR3: TGTGCCAGCAGCCTCCGCGTGGGGGGCACGGAGACCCAGTACTTC. This gives the protein CASSLRVGGTETQYF.

The gene calls are TRBV2 and TRBJ1-4; a weak D match, TRBD1 (6 bases). The V end was cut by 1 base, the J end by 8 bases, with 11 bases between. From germline, CDR1 is SNHLY and CDR2 FYNNEI. The CDR3 loop spans 14 amino acids. The CDR3 sequence is CASSEGGAREKLFF. CDR3 DNA: TGTGCCAGCAGTGAAGGGGGGGCAAGGGAAAAACTGTTTTTT.

A few counts support this clonotype. The V call is TRBV7-8, the J call TRBJ1-5; perhaps TRBD1 as D (6 bases). This CDR3 has 18 amino acids. Trimming shortened V by 4 bases and J by 6 bases, and 25 bases separated the two germline ends. Germline V gene data show CDR1 as SGHVS and CDR2 as FQNEAQ. CDR3 sequence (DNA): TGTGCCAGCAGCTGGGGTTTAAGCGCAGGGGTCGATGGTCAGCCCCAGCATTTT. This encodes CASSWGLSAGVDGQPQHF.

This clonotype was counted a few times. One end of the junction is discordant with germline, which a read error may explain. This chain joins TRBV2 and TRBJ2-7; 7 bases fit TRBD1. This CDR3 contains 13 residues. CDR1 and CDR2 (germline): SNHLY, FYNNEI. The CDR3 sequence: CASGDRASYEQYF. In DNA form, the CDR3 reads TGTGCCAGCGGTGACAGGGCTTCCTACGAGCAGTACTTC.

V usage is TRBV9 and J usage is TRBJ2-3; TRBD2 aligns across 8 bases. Trimming took 5 bases from V and 4 from J; bases not matched to a gene: 18. Germline values: CDR1 SGDLS, CDR2 YYNGEE. The CDR3 spans 18 residues. DNA of the CDR3: TGTGCCAGCAGTTCTAATCTAGCGGGCCCGCGGGAGGCAGATACGCAGTATTTT. It codes for CASSSNLAGPREADTQYF.

The chain is built from TRBV12-5 and TRBJ2-2; the D is unclear. The V and J ends lost 0 bases and 4 bases respectively, with 6 bases between them. CDR3 size: 14 residues. Germline loops: CDR1 LGHNT, CDR2 FRNRAP. The CDR3 DNA reads as TGTGCTAGTGGTTTGGTACCTGCCACCGGGGAGCTGTTTTTT. It is translated as CASGLVPATGELFF.

A few counts support this clonotype. This chain joins TRBV29-1 and TRBJ1-1; D call uncertain. From germline, CDR1 is SQVTM and CDR2 ANQGSEA. V lost 8 bases to trimming and J lost 1 base, with 11 bases between them. This CDR3 contains 12 residues. The CDR3 DNA follows: TGCAGCCCATCCTACGGGAACACTGAAGCTTTCTTT. Protein product: CSPSYGNTEAFF. The full variable domain, rest sourced from reference TRBV29-1 and TRBJ1-1, is SAVISQKPSRDICQRGTSLTIQCQVDSQVTMMFWYRQQPGQSLTLIATANQGSEATYESGFVIDKFPISRPNLTFSTLTVSNMSPEDSSIYLCSPSYGNTEAFFGQGTRLTVV.

The J gene is TRBJ2-2, the V gene TRBV9, with 8 bases aligning to TRBD1. CDR1 is SGDLS and CDR2 is YYNGEE in the germline V gene. The CDR3 contains 15 residues. V shed 4 bases, J shed 5 bases, and the junction held 7 bases outside the gene matches. The CDR3 sequence: CASSPGQGWTGELFF. The CDR3 bases are TGTGCCAGCAGCCCCGGACAGGGCTGGACCGGGGAGCTGTTTTTT.

The chain has TRBV5-1 and TRBJ2-1; D not certain. The CDR3 totals 12 residues. Trimming took off 4 bases at V and 7 bases at J, with 9 bases between the two ends. Looked up from germline, CDR1 is SGHRS and CDR2 is YFSETQ. This CDR3 is CASSDIGNEQFF. In nucleotides, the CDR3 is TGCGCCAGCAGCGATATAGGAAATGAGCAGTTCTTC.

A few counts support this clonotype. The chain links TRBV9 to TRBJ1-4; 7 bases map to TRBD1. This CDR3 has 15 residues. V lost 3 bases to trimming and J lost 8 bases; unmatched junction nucleotides: 10. The germline CDR1 and CDR2 sequences are SGDLS and YYNGEE. Here the CDR3 reads CASSAKGAGKEKLFF. The CDR3 coding sequence is TGTGCCAGCAGCGCCAAGGGGGCAGGGAAAGAAAAACTGTTTTTT.

The chain employs TRBV6-5 and TRBJ2-3; D is undetermined. This CDR3 comprises 11 residues. Germline-derived CDR1 and CDR2 are MNHEY and SVGAGI. V was cut by 6 bases and J by 7 bases, with 8 bases left in between. CDR3 amino acids: CASRILNTQYF. Here the CDR3 DNA reads TGTGCCAGCAGGATTTTAAATACGCAGTATTTT.

A few counts support this clonotype. V gene TRBV12-3 or TRBV12-4 combines with J gene TRBJ2-7; 10 bases map to TRBD1. The CDR3 runs 13 residues. The V and J ends lost 5 bases and 6 bases, in that order; junction bases with no gene match: 4. The CDR3 sequence is CASSRGDRGEQYF. The CDR3 coding sequence is TGTGCCAGCAGTCGGGGGGACAGGGGCGAGCAGTACTTC.

This clonotype was counted between two and nine times. The chain employs TRBV12-3 or TRBV12-4 and TRBJ1-5; the D gene is possibly TRBD1 (6 bases). CDR3 length: 19 amino acids. V was clipped by 7 bases and J by 1 base, with 26 bases between them. Here the CDR3 reads CASKPPRDTKKGSNQPQHF. CDR3 DNA sequence: TGTGCCAGCAAACCCCCGAGGGACACAAAAAAGGGGAGCAATCAGCCCCAGCATTTT.